One T cell receptor (beta chain) is described in this entry. This record belongs to a study of T cells and copy number aberrations in small-cell lung cancer. Trimming removed 4 bases at V and 1 base at J, with 11 bases between. In germline, CDR1 is LNHDA, CDR2 SQIVND (reference sequence). This CDR3 comprises 15 residues. Repertoires were generated with immunoSEQ multiplex PCR, while TCRdb's copy carries only in-frame clones and drops some. Among thousands of clones listed, approximately 80% were seen once. The specimen sequenced was normal tissue next to the tumor. This chain joins TRBV19 and TRBJ1-5; D gene unclear. The TCR was taken from a man aged 50 or older with small cell lung cancer. The CDR3 region has the DNA TGTGCCAGTAGTACAATTGAGGGAAGCAATCAGCCCCAGCATTTT. Protein sequence: CASSTIEGSNQPQHF.